One sample yielded the 25 T cell receptor beta chains listed below, sequenced in a study of T-cell memory formation after mild COVID-19. TCRdb analysed the 5' RACE reads with MiXCR anew, one entry per CDR3 protein. This table holds roughly 380,000 distinct CDR3 sequences, over 25% found once. Source material: PBMCs or a T cell subset sorted from them (not recorded which). The receptors were gathered from an adult woman who had mild COVID-19 (a few samples of this study predate the infection). Cell type and time point are not known.

In this sample, this clonotype turned up a few times. The chain employs TRBV24-1 and TRBJ2-3, with 14 bases identical to TRBD2. The CDR3 has 18 amino acids. Trimming cost V 3 bases and J 6 bases; bases outside gene matches: 10. Germline loops: CDR1 KGHDR, CDR2 SFDVKD. CDR3 nucleotide sequence: TGTGCCACCAGTGATGCAACGGGACTAGCGGGAGCCGGGGATACGCAGTATTTT. Translating it yields CATSDATGLAGAGDTQYF.

The chain links TRBV12-3 or TRBV12-4 to TRBJ1-2; weak D call: TRBD1 (5 bases). The CDR3 has 13 residues. Trimming took 6 bases from V and 6 from J, leaving 14 bases between them. Here the CDR3 reads CASRPPGYNGYTF. CDR3 coding DNA: TGTGCCAGCAGACCTCCAGGGTATAATGGCTACACCTTC.

This chain uses TRBV12-3 or TRBV12-4 with TRBJ2-7; D is uncertain. The V end was cut by 3 bases, the J end by 2 bases, with 8 bases between. The length of the CDR3 is 13 residues. The DNA for the CDR3 is TGTGCCAGCAGTTTTAGTCAGGCCTACGAGCAGTACTTC. Amino acids: CASSFSQAYEQYF.

This clonotype has only a few counts. The J gene is TRBJ2-2, the V gene TRBV12-3 or TRBV12-4; 12 nucleotides align to TRBD2. Germline trimming cut 6 bases from V and 7 bases from J; bases unmatched to any gene: 6. This CDR3 has 15 amino acids. The DNA for the CDR3 is TGTGCCAGCAGCAGACTAGCGGGAGTGAACGGGGAGCTGTTTTTT. It codes for CASSRLAGVNGELFF.

Notes on this clonotype: One junction end disagrees with the germline gene, perhaps due to a read error. The rearrangement uses TRBV7-7 and TRBJ2-1, with D uncertain. This CDR3 contains 8 residues. Per germline, CDR1 SSHAT and CDR2 FNYEAQ (reference sequence). CDR3 protein: CASSPIDF. DNA of the CDR3: TGTGCTAGCAGTCCTATTGACTTC.

This chain connects TRBV5-5 to TRBJ2-3; TRBD2 matches 14 bases. The CDR3 has 18 amino acids. V lost 4 bases to trimming and J lost 4 bases; unmatched junction nucleotides: 11. Germline CDR1 SGHKS, CDR2 YYEKEE (reference sequence). The CDR3 here is CASSQSGTSGSFADTQYF. CDR3 coding DNA: TGTGCCAGCAGCCAATCGGGGACTAGCGGGAGTTTCGCAGATACGCAGTATTTT.

This clonotype turned up a few times. The chain joins TRBV4-1 to TRBJ2-3; 8 bases align to TRBD1. This CDR3 contains 16 residues. CDR1 and CDR2 (germline): MGHRA, YSYEKL. V shed 4 bases and J 1 base; nucleotides not matched to a gene: 7. CDR3 sequence reads: CASSLHGTGGTDTQYF. The DNA for the CDR3 is TGCGCCAGCAGCCTTCACGGGACAGGAGGCACAGATACGCAGTATTTT.

The chain couples TRBV4-1 to TRBJ1-1; 9 bases are a match to TRBD1. The CDR3 is made up of 16 amino acids. Trimming at V came to 5 bases and at J to 6 bases, leaving 13 bases not matched to a gene. Germline loops: CDR1 MGHRA, CDR2 YSYEKL. The CDR3 reads CASSGTGFLFSAEAFF. Written as DNA, the CDR3 is TGCGCCAGCAGCGGGACAGGGTTTTTATTTAGCGCTGAAGCTTTCTTT.

The genes are TRBV18 and TRBJ2-7, with D possibly matching TRBD2 (6 bases). V gave up 4 bases and J gave up 5 bases, with 12 bases separating them. CDR1 is KGHSH, CDR2 LQKENI, per germline. The CDR3 has 13 amino acids. Written as DNA, the CDR3 is TGTGCCAGCTCACGGGACTTCGTGGACGAGCAGTACTTC. It specifies CASSRDFVDEQYF.

The V gene is TRBV11-2, the J gene TRBJ1-1, with TRBD1 as a possible D gene (5 bases). The CDR3 sequence is 15 residues long. CDR1 is SGHAT and CDR2 is FQNNGV in the germline V gene. The ends were cut back, 0 bases at V and 8 bases at J, with 16 bases in the middle. The CDR3 sequence is CASSLDTSGTWEAFF. The CDR3 DNA reads as TGTGCCAGCAGCTTAGATACATCCGGGACTTGGGAAGCTTTCTTT.

V is TRBV6-1 and J is TRBJ1-2; unclear D gene. Trimming shortened V by 0 bases and J by 5 bases, and 10 bases separated the two germline ends. The germline CDR1 and CDR2 sequences are MNHNS and SASEGT. The CDR3 spans 14 residues. CDR3 sequence (DNA): TGTGCCAGCAGTGAAGCACTAAGGACTTATGGCTACACCTTC. Translating gives CASSEALRTYGYTF.

This clonotype was observed a few times. This CDR3 is CASSWGAGEGYEQYF. CDR3 nucleotide sequence: TGTGCCAGCAGCTGGGGGGCGGGAGAGGGCTACGAGCAGTACTTC. This sequence joins TRBV11-2 and TRBJ2-7; perhaps TRBD2 as D (7 bases). Germline-derived CDR1 and CDR2 are SGHAT and FQNNGV. V was shortened by 4 bases and J by 3 bases, with 16 bases between the two germline ends. The length of the CDR3 is 15 residues.

The chain employs TRBV15 and TRBJ2-5; either TRBD1 or TRBD2 may fit D (5 bases each). There are 17 residues in the CDR3. Germline CDR1 is LNHNV and CDR2 is YYDKDF (reference sequence). Trimming took off 0 bases at V and 7 bases at J, with 21 bases between the two ends. The DNA of the CDR3 is TGTGCCACCAGCAGAGATCGAGAGGGGCCGTCTCTGGGGACCCAGTACTTC. This sequence encodes CATSRDREGPSLGTQYF.

There are many counts of this clonotype. The chain joins TRBV12-3 or TRBV12-4 to TRBJ2-2; D unclear. This CDR3 has 14 residues. V was trimmed by 0 bases and J by 6 bases, leaving 8 bases between them. Written as DNA, the CDR3 is TGTGCCAGCAGTTTAGCGATACGATCCGGGGAGCTGTTTTTT. Translating it yields CASSLAIRSGELFF.

This clonotype was found a few times. The chain joins TRBV10-3 to TRBJ2-7; the D is unclear. Trimming took off 0 bases at V and 4 bases at J, with 7 bases between the two ends. The CDR3 is made up of 13 amino acids. CDR1 ENHRY and CDR2 SYGVKD come from the germline V gene. The CDR3 DNA follows: TGTGCCATCAGTGAGTCGATTCCTTACGAGCAGTACTTC. Its protein product is CAISESIPYEQYF.

The chain links TRBV6-5 to TRBJ2-1; D is possibly TRBD1 or TRBD2 (5 bases each). Germline CDR1 reads MNHEY; CDR2 reads SVGAGI. Deletions cut 4 bases from V and 7 bases from J, with 17 bases between. This CDR3 spans 15 amino acids. In nucleotides, the CDR3 is TGTGCCAGCAGTTCTTGGGACGCGGCCGAGAATGAGCAGTTCTTC. This translates into CASSSWDAAENEQFF.

The sample holds a few counts of this clonotype. The CDR3 region has the DNA TGCAGTGCTAGCGAAATAGCGGGAGGGGACGAGCAGTACTTC. The encoded protein is CSASEIAGGDEQYF. The chain couples TRBV20-1 to TRBJ2-7; 11 nucleotides agree with TRBD2. The CDR3 runs to 14 residues. Germline CDR1 DFQATT, CDR2 SNEGSKA (reference sequence). The ends lost 3 bases at V and 5 bases at J; junction bases unmatched: 6.

The rearrangement uses TRBV24-1 and TRBJ2-7, with D uncertain. CDR3 length: 11 residues. Trimming took 4 bases from V and 6 from J, leaving 6 bases between them. Germline V lookup: CDR1 KGHDR, CDR2 SFDVKD. DNA of the CDR3: TGTGCCACCAGTGAAGCTAGCGAGCAGTACTTC. Translated, it gives CATSEASEQYF.

J is TRBJ2-7 and V is TRBV12-3 or TRBV12-4; 8 bases agree with TRBD2. V shed 5 bases, J shed 0 bases, and the junction held 12 bases outside the gene matches. The CDR3 is 17 residues long. DNA of the CDR3: TGTGCCAGCAGTCCCCGGGGCGGGGGGCTCCCCTCCTACGAGCAGTACTTC. Residues: CASSPRGGGLPSYEQYF.

The chain joins TRBV7-8 to TRBJ1-2; D unclear. The CDR3 contains 11 residues. The germline CDR1 and CDR2 sequences are SGHVS and FQNEAQ. With 4 bases removed from V and 8 bases from J, the gap between germline ends came to 8 bases. Here the CDR3 reads CASSSILGYTF. The CDR3 coding sequence is TGTGCCAGCAGCTCCATTTTAGGCTACACCTTC.

The chain is built from TRBV6-5 and TRBJ2-3; TRBD1 aligns across 7 bases. V shed 0 bases, J shed 11 bases, and the junction held 14 bases outside the gene matches. Germline V gene sequence: CDR1 MNHEY, CDR2 SVGAGI. The CDR3 runs 16 residues. The CDR3 sequence is CASSYSRAGGIRGQYF. In DNA form, the CDR3 reads TGTGCCAGCAGTTACTCGAGGGCAGGGGGAATACGTGGGCAGTATTTT.

V is TRBV5-1 and J is TRBJ2-5; perhaps TRBD1 as D (5 bases). Trimming shortened V by 0 bases and J by 5 bases, and 11 bases separated the two germline ends. This CDR3 spans 14 amino acids. Germline CDR1 reads SGHRS; CDR2 reads YFSETQ. CDR3 loop: CASSLAGFGETQYF. The DNA for the CDR3 is TGCGCCAGCAGCTTGGCAGGGTTTGGGGAGACCCAGTACTTC.

The chain combines TRBV30 with TRBJ1-2; no reliable D call. The germline V gene has CDR1 GTSNPN and CDR2 SVGIG (reference sequence). V was trimmed by 0 bases and J by 3 bases, leaving 8 bases between them. The CDR3 is made up of 13 amino acids. The DNA of the CDR3 is TGTGCCTGGAGTGTAACGGCTTACTATGGCTACACCTTC. It specifies CAWSVTAYYGYTF.

The chain joins TRBV9 to TRBJ2-5; 10 bases fit TRBD1. Germline loops: CDR1 SGDLS, CDR2 YYNGEE. The CDR3 is 16 residues long. Unmatched junction bases numbered 11, after V lost 4 bases and J lost 5 bases. CDR3 in amino acids: CASSPGDRGITETQYF. For the CDR3, the DNA is TGTGCCAGCAGCCCCGGGGACAGGGGCATCACGGAGACCCAGTACTTC.

A few counts support this clonotype. The chain couples TRBV18 to TRBJ2-4, with 8 bases fitting TRBD2. The trim removed 3 bases at V and 16 bases at J, leaving 11 bases unmatched. Germline V lookup: CDR1 KGHSH, CDR2 LQKENI. The CDR3 loop spans 13 amino acids. CDR3 sequence (DNA): TGTGCCAGCTCACCTCCGGGGGGGGCCGAGTTCTACTTC. Amino acid sequence: CASSPPGGAEFYF.